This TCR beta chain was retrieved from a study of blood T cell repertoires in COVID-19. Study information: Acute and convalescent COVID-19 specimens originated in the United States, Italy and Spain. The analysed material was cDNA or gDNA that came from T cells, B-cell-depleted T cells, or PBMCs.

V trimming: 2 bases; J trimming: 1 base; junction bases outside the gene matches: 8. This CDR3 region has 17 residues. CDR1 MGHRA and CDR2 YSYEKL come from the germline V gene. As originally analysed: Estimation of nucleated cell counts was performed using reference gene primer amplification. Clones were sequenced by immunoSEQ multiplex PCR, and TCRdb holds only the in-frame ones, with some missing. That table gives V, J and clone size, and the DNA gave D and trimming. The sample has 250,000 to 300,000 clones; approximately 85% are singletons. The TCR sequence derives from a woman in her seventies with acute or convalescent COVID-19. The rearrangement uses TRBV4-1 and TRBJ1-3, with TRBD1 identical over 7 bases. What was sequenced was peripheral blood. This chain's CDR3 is CASSQPPGQRSGNTIYF. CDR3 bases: TGCGCCAGCAGCCAACCTCCGGGACAGCGATCTGGAAACACCATATATTTT.